This record concerns one T cell receptor (beta chain) sequence. What it recognizes is unknown. The data were taken from a study of cytomegalovirus exposure and HLA in healthy donors. Study-wide findings and caveats: Productive status was seen about 90% or about 30% of the time for most TCR beta V segments in an earlier analysis. The authors confirmed in vitro that a few CMV-associated chains were specific for CMV antigens.

The V gene end was trimmed by 4 bases and the J gene end by 7 bases; junction bases not matched to a gene: 7. The CDR3 is 16 amino acids. Per germline, CDR1 SGHTA and CDR2 FQGNSA. The PCR was carried out with 60 Vbeta primers and 13 Jbeta primers. Sequencing was performed with immunoSEQ multiplex PCR; in TCRdb, only in-frame clones are kept and a portion is missing. The table records approximately 190,000 clones, 80% to 85% of them present only once. Input material: PBMCs. The chain joins TRBV7-2 to TRBJ2-1, with 13 bases identical to TRBD2. This TCR derives from a woman aged 18-30 years in good health and CMV-seronegative. For the CDR3, the DNA is TGTGCCAGCAGCTCCCAATGGACTAGCGGGGGTAATGAGCAGTTCTTC. Translation: CASSSQWTSGGNEQFF.